What follows are 25 T cell receptor beta chains derived from one specimen sequenced in a study of blood T cell repertoires in COVID-19. Here immunoSEQ multiplex PCR was the method, and the copy in TCRdb shows in-frame clones only, minus some. Here the sample spans fewer than 150,000 clones, approximately 84% being singletons. The sample consisted of PBMCs or T cells enriched from blood (not recorded which). The receptors stem from a man aged 50 to 59 in a cohort exposed to, infected with or recovered from COVID-19 (not recorded which).

J is TRBJ1-3 and V is TRBV2; weak D call: TRBD1 (5 bases). Trimming left V 6 bases short and J 0 bases short, with 15 bases between. The CDR3 extends over 16 amino acids. In germline, CDR1 is SNHLY, CDR2 FYNNEI. CDR3 in DNA: TGTGCCAGCAGAGCGGGGGGAGAGGGCTCTGGAAACACCATATATTTT. Encoded protein: CASRAGGEGSGNTIYF.

This rearrangement joins TRBV5-4 to TRBJ2-2; maybe TRBD1 (5 bases). From germline, CDR1 is SGHNT and CDR2 YYREEE (reference sequence). V lost 2 bases, J lost 2 bases, and 10 bases lay in between. This CDR3 is built from 15 residues. The CDR3 reads CASSFPRGNTGELFF. The CDR3 bases are TGTGCCAGCAGCTTTCCAAGGGGTAACACCGGGGAGCTGTTTTTT.

The CDR3 DNA follows: TGCGCCAGCAGCCAAGATTTAGGGAGGAGGATGAACACTGAAGCTTTCTTT. Translating it yields CASSQDLGRRMNTEAFF. The chain links TRBV4-1 to TRBJ1-1; no clear D gene. V dropped 0 bases and J dropped 0 bases, with 14 bases sitting between them. The V gene's germline CDR1 is MGHRA and CDR2 YSYEKL. The length of the CDR3 is 17 residues.

As DNA, the CDR3 is TGCGCCAGCAGCTTGGGACCGCCTAGCGGTTTTTCCTACGAGCAGTACTTC. Encoded protein: CASSLGPPSGFSYEQYF. The V gene is TRBV5-1, the J gene TRBJ2-7; the match to TRBD2 covers 7 bases. This CDR3 region has 17 residues. Germline V lookup: CDR1 SGHRS, CDR2 YFSETQ. Losses at the gene ends were 0 bases for V and 1 base for J; bases not matched to a gene: 10.

The gene calls are TRBV7-9 and TRBJ1-5; D is undetermined. This CDR3 spans 15 amino acids. V was clipped by 5 bases and J by 3 bases, with 14 bases between them. Looked up from germline, CDR1 is SEHNR and CDR2 is FQNEAQ (reference sequence). In DNA form, the CDR3 reads TGTGCCAGCAGCCCGGGGTCGGGCTACAATCAGCCCCAGCATTTT. This encodes CASSPGSGYNQPQHF. Full variable domain (outside the CDR3, taken from reference TRBV7-9 and TRBJ1-5): DTGVSQNPRHKITKRGQNVTFRCDPISEHNRLYWYRQTLGQGPEFLTYFQNEAQLEKSRLLSDRFSAERPKGSFSTLEIQRTEQGDSAMYLCASSPGSGYNQPQHFGDGTRLSIL.

This chain uses TRBV7-7 with TRBJ2-2; possibly TRBD2 for D (6 bases). The CDR3 loop spans 17 amino acids. The V and J ends lost 2 bases and 5 bases respectively, with 18 bases between them. Germline values: CDR1 SSHAT, CDR2 FNYEAQ (reference sequence). The CDR3 coding sequence is TGTGCCAGCAGCTTAAAACTAGCACATGATGGAACCGGGGAGCTGTTTTTT. Its protein product is CASSLKLAHDGTGELFF. The complete variable domain, with remaining parts taken from reference TRBV7-7 and TRBJ2-2, reads GAGVSQSPRYKVTKRGQDVTLRCDPISSHATLYWYQQALGQGPEFLTYFNYEAQPDKSGLPSDRFSAERPEGSISTLTIQRTEQRDSAMYRCASSLKLAHDGTGELFFGEGSRLTVL.

The V call is TRBV29-1, the J call TRBJ2-1; TRBD2 aligns across 13 bases. V was pared by 3 bases and J by 0 bases, with 8 bases of the junction left unmatched. This CDR3 has 18 residues. The germline CDR1 and CDR2 sequences are SQVTM and ANQGSEA. CDR3 DNA: TGCAGCGTTGACCGGACTAGCGGGAGAAGGGCCTCCTACAATGAGCAGTTCTTC. Translating it yields CSVDRTSGRRASYNEQFF.

V gene TRBV10-3 combines with J gene TRBJ2-7; 11 nucleotides align to TRBD2. The germline V gene encodes CDR1 ENHRY and CDR2 SYGVKD. The CDR3 is made up of 15 amino acids. Trimming removed 4 bases from V and 1 base from J; junction bases left unmatched: 3. The CDR3 is CAISGIAGGSYEQYF. CDR3 in DNA: TGTGCCATCAGTGGGATAGCGGGAGGGTCCTACGAGCAGTACTTC.

This chain links TRBV9 with TRBJ2-2, with TRBD2 matching 8 bases. V dropped 5 bases and J dropped 1; count of bases not matched to a gene: 7. The germline V gene has CDR1 SGDLS and CDR2 YYNGEE. CDR3 length: 16 residues. CDR3 in amino acids: CASRQGLAGNTGELFF. In DNA form, the CDR3 reads TGTGCCAGCAGGCAAGGTCTAGCGGGGAACACCGGGGAGCTGTTTTTT.

As DNA, the CDR3 is TGCGCCAGCAGTGAGTCGCAACAGCACACAGATACGCAGTATTTT. It specifies CASSESQQHTDTQYF. This chain connects TRBV10-1 to TRBJ2-3; no reliable D call. In germline, CDR1 is WNHNN, CDR2 SYGVQD (reference sequence). The V end lost 0 bases, the J end lost 2 bases, and 9 bases lay between the germline ends. CDR3 size: 15 residues.

This clone was picked up a small number of times. This chain links TRBV13 with TRBJ2-2; 7 bases agree with TRBD2. From germline, CDR1 is PRHDT and CDR2 FYEKMQ (reference sequence). The J segment lost 0 bases and the V segment lost 4 bases, leaving 2 bases of the junction unmatched. CDR3 length equals 15 residues. Written as DNA, the CDR3 is TGTGCCAGCAGCTCCGGACTAGCGAACACCGGGGAGCTGTTTTTT. As protein: CASSSGLANTGELFF.

The chain links TRBV27 to TRBJ1-6, with 9 nucleotides matching TRBD1. CDR1 and CDR2 from the germline V gene are MNHEY and SMNVEV (reference sequence). With 6 bases clipped from V and 7 bases from J, the junction kept 7 bases outside the gene matches. This CDR3 has 15 residues. The CDR3 region has the DNA TGTGCCAGCAGGTCCACAGGGGGCAGAAATTCACCCCTCCACTTT. The encoded protein is CASRSTGGRNSPLHF.

The table lists this clone with a count of one. The V gene is TRBV28, the J gene TRBJ2-2, with 7 bases identical to TRBD2. The germline V gene has CDR1 MDHEN and CDR2 SYDVKM. This CDR3 contains 15 residues. J lost 8 bases, V lost 5 bases, and 11 bases had no gene match. The CDR3 bases are TGTGCCAGCAGTACCTTAGGGGCGGGAGCTGGGGAGCTGTTTTTT. Protein sequence: CASSTLGAGAGELFF.

This clone was observed once. The V call is TRBV7-9, the J call TRBJ2-5, with 11 nucleotides matching TRBD2. CDR3 size: 18 residues. The germline V gene has CDR1 SEHNR and CDR2 FQNEAQ (reference sequence). V was pared by 2 bases and J by 4 bases, with 12 bases of the junction left unmatched. CDR3 bases: TGTGCCAGCAGCTTATCACTAGCGGGAGCAGGGGTATTAGAGACCCAGTACTTC. This codes for CASSLSLAGAGVLETQYF.

This clone was picked up one time. This chain uses TRBV7-3 with TRBJ2-5; 9 positions match TRBD1. The CDR3 covers 17 residues. Germline-derived CDR1 and CDR2 are SGHTA and FQGTGA. Trimming removed 4 bases from V and 3 bases from J; junction bases left unmatched: 12. CDR3 DNA: TGTGCCAGCAGCTCGCCGGGACAGGGCGATGGAAAAGAGACCCAGTACTTC. Residues: CASSSPGQGDGKETQYF.

The table lists this clone with a count of one. The V call is TRBV15, the J call TRBJ2-7; 8 bases agree with TRBD1. J was trimmed by 6 bases and V by 0 bases; bases with no gene match: 7. CDR1 is LNHNV and CDR2 is YYDKDF in the germline V gene (reference sequence). CDR3 length: 15 amino acids. CDR3 region: CATSREITGGREQYF. CDR3 nucleotides: TGTGCCACCAGCAGAGAGATAACAGGGGGTCGCGAGCAGTACTTC.

V is TRBV7-6 and J is TRBJ2-7; 12 bases map to TRBD2. The CDR3 totals 17 residues. V gave up 2 bases and J gave up 2 bases; unmatched junction bases: 7. Germline loops: CDR1 SGHVS, CDR2 FNYEAQ. The CDR3 DNA reads TGTGCCAGCAGCTTAAACTCCCTAGCGGGAGGGACCTACGAGCAGTACTTC. Protein product: CASSLNSLAGGTYEQYF.

V is TRBV5-6 and J is TRBJ2-5; D is perhaps TRBD2 (5 bases). The V and J ends lost 0 bases and 9 bases respectively, with 12 bases between them. The germline V gene has CDR1 SGHDT and CDR2 YYEEEE. CDR3 length: 13 amino acids. The CDR3 DNA reads TGTGCCAGCAGCTTGGACAGCCTCGGGGCCCAGTACTTC. It is translated as CASSLDSLGAQYF.

This chain links TRBV19 with TRBJ1-2, with D maybe TRBD1 (6 bases). This CDR3 is 14 amino acids long. Germline V CDR1 and CDR2: LNHDA, SQIVND (reference sequence). V gave up 3 bases and J gave up 2 bases, with 10 bases separating them. The CDR3 sequence: CASSMTGMNYGYTF. As DNA, the CDR3 is TGTGCCAGTAGTATGACAGGAATGAACTATGGCTACACCTTC.

The gene calls are TRBV27 and TRBJ2-1; the match to TRBD2 covers 7 bases. Germline loops: CDR1 MNHEY, CDR2 SMNVEV (reference sequence). The CDR3 spans 12 residues. V shed 8 bases and J 7 bases; nucleotides not matched to a gene: 5. The CDR3 DNA is TGTGCCAGCGGGGGGGTATGGAATGAGCAGTTCTTC. It translates to CASGGVWNEQFF.

For the CDR3, the DNA is TGTGCCAGCAGCTCCATAGTGCTTGAGCAGTTCTTC. Amino acid sequence: CASSSIVLEQFF. The V and J genes are TRBV7-9 and TRBJ2-1, with D hard to call. V lost 4 bases and J 9 bases, leaving 10 bases between the germline ends. This CDR3 has 12 amino acids. Germline loops: CDR1 SEHNR, CDR2 FQNEAQ (reference sequence).

This chain links TRBV7-9 with TRBJ2-7; D gene unclear. Germline lookup yields CDR1 SEHNR and CDR2 FQNEAQ (reference sequence). The CDR3 has 14 amino acids. V was trimmed by 2 bases and J by 2 bases, leaving 10 bases between them. The CDR3 nucleotides read TGTGCCAGCAGCTTAAACTACGGTGCCTACGAGCAGTACTTC. This gives the protein CASSLNYGAYEQYF.

The chain recombines TRBV7-2 with TRBJ1-1, with D tentatively TRBD1 (5 bases). The CDR3 runs 14 residues. Germline lookup yields CDR1 SGHTA and CDR2 FQGNSA. The ends were cut back, 3 bases at V and 4 bases at J, with 12 bases in the middle. CDR3 residues: CASSLLGGTTEAFF. Here the CDR3 DNA reads TGTGCCAGCAGCTTGCTCGGGGGGACCACTGAAGCTTTCTTT.

The V gene is TRBV7-9, the J gene TRBJ2-1; TRBD2 matches at 10 bases. The CDR3 has 18 amino acids. CDR1 is SEHNR, CDR2 FQNEAQ, per germline (reference sequence). V gave up 2 bases and J gave up 0 bases; unmatched junction bases: 7. The CDR3 bases are TGTGCCAGCAGCTTATCACTAGCGGGGATCAGCTCCTACAATGAGCAGTTCTTC. It yields the protein CASSLSLAGISSYNEQFF.

This clone has a handful of counts. CDR3 residues: CASSPYSSGGSDTQYF. The DNA for the CDR3 is TGTGCCAGCTCACCTTATAGTAGCGGCGGGTCAGATACGCAGTATTTT. The rearrangement uses TRBV18 and TRBJ2-3, with D possibly TRBD2 on 6 matching bases. Germline lookup yields CDR1 KGHSH and CDR2 LQKENI. The CDR3 runs 16 residues. Trimming removed 3 bases at V and 4 bases at J, with 17 bases between. Looking up the rest from reference TRBV18 and TRBJ2-3 gives the full variable domain: NAGVMQNPRHLVRRRGQEARLRCSPMKGHSHVYWYRQLPEEGLKFMVYLQKENIIDESGMPKERFSAEFPKEGPSILRIQQVVRGDSAAYFCASSPYSSGGSDTQYFGPGTRLTVL.